A single T cell receptor (beta chain) is shown here with its context. What it binds is not known. With 6 bases removed from V and 13 bases from J, the gap between germline ends came to 19 bases. CDR3 size: 13 residues. Germline V gene data show CDR1 as KGHSH and CDR2 as LQKENI. These data come from a study of T cells in localized non-small cell lung cancer. Profiled with immunoSEQ multiplex PCR; TCRdb holds only in-frame clones, not every one. The data contain more than 2,500 clones, roughly 30% of them singletons. Study-level points and caveats: Owing to sequencing of a solitary tumor region, heterogeneity cannot be discounted. Tumor showed lower T cell clonality than uninvolved adjacent lung, where it was highest.

The sequenced sample was lung tumor tissue, obtained before any cancer treatment. This sequence was found in a woman between 35 and 70 years old with stage I lung adenocarcinoma. V is TRBV18 and J is TRBJ2-1; D assignment may be TRBD1 or TRBD2 (6 bases each). CDR3 in amino acids: CASSRDLGGGQFF. In DNA form, the CDR3 reads TGTGCCAGCTCTCGCGACTTAGGGGGAGGACAGTTCTTC.